Below are 17 T cell receptor beta chains sequenced from a single sample in a study of T-cell memory formation after mild COVID-19. TCRdb reprocessed the 5' RACE reads via MiXCR and lists one record per CDR3 protein. The sample lists under 250,000 distinct CDR3 sequences; around 27% were seen once. The sequenced sample consisted of PBMCs or a T cell subset sorted from them (not recorded which). These receptors came from an adult woman who had mild COVID-19 (a few samples of this study predate the infection). Cell type and time point are not known.

This clonotype came up a few times. The junction departs from germline at one end; a sequencing error may be responsible. The chain has TRBV29-1 and TRBJ2-1, with 7 bases that match TRBD1. The germline CDR1 and CDR2 sequences are SQVTM and ANQGSEA. This CDR3 region has 12 residues. In DNA form, the CDR3 reads TGCAGCGTGGACAGGATAAACCCTCCTGCGGTCTTC. This encodes CSVDRINPPAVF.

The chain is built from TRBV5-1 and TRBJ2-7, with D maybe TRBD1 (6 bases). Germline V gene data show CDR1 as SGHRS and CDR2 as YFSETQ. Trimming removed 1 base at V and 3 bases at J, with 11 bases between. The CDR3 sequence is 14 residues long. The CDR3 DNA reads TGCGCCAGCAGCTTGAACGCCAGGGGCTACGAGCAGTACTTC. Translation: CASSLNARGYEQYF.

The chain carries TRBV9 and TRBJ2-1, with 8 bases fitting TRBD2. V shed 6 bases and J 4 bases; nucleotides not matched to a gene: 9. The CDR3 consists of 15 residues. Germline CDR1 and CDR2: SGDLS and YYNGEE. CDR3 sequence reads: CASTTTSGGYNEQFF. The CDR3, as DNA: TGTGCCAGCACCACCACTAGCGGCGGATACAATGAGCAGTTCTTC.

This clonotype was seen many times. This chain connects TRBV2 to TRBJ2-1; either TRBD1 or TRBD2 may supply D (5 bases each). The V gene lost 6 bases and the J gene lost 1 base, with 10 bases spanning the gap. The CDR3 contains 14 residues. CDR1 is SNHLY, CDR2 FYNNEI, per germline. The CDR3 DNA follows: TGTGCCAGCAGGGGAGAGGGGTCCTACAATGAGCAGTTCTTC. Its translation is CASRGEGSYNEQFF. The whole variable domain, remainder taken from reference TRBV2 and TRBJ2-1, is EPEVTQTPSHQVTQMGQEVILRCVPISNHLYFYWYRQILGQKVEFLVSFYNNEISEKSEIFDDQFSVERPDGSNFTLKIRSTKLEDSAMYFCASRGEGSYNEQFFGPGTRLTVL.

The J gene is TRBJ1-1, the V gene TRBV3-1, with D unclear. Trimming left V 0 bases short and J 6 bases short, with 17 bases between. This CDR3 spans 16 amino acids. From germline, CDR1 is LGHDT and CDR2 YNNKEL (reference sequence). CDR3 loop: CASSQDHQYLIPEAFF. The CDR3 DNA is TGTGCCAGCAGCCAAGATCACCAGTACCTGATCCCTGAAGCTTTCTTT. Full variable domain (remainder filled in from reference TRBV3-1 and TRBJ1-1): DTAVSQTPKYLVTQMGNDKSIKCEQNLGHDTMYWYKQDSKKFLKIMFSYNNKELIINETVPNRFSPKSPDKAHLNLHINSLELGDSAVYFCASSQDHQYLIPEAFFGQGTRLTVV.

The chain uses TRBV30 and TRBJ1-3, with unresolved D. Germline loops: CDR1 GTSNPN, CDR2 SVGIG (reference sequence). Trimming took 2 bases from V and 0 from J, leaving 14 bases between them. The length of the CDR3 is 16 residues. CDR3 bases: TGTGCCTGGAGTTCACAGATACCCAGCTCTGGAAACACCATATATTTT. Protein: CAWSSQIPSSGNTIYF.

This clonotype was seen a handful of times. The genes are TRBV11-2 and TRBJ2-2; D is unclear. The V gene's germline CDR1 is SGHAT and CDR2 FQNNGV. Trimming took off 1 base at V and 0 bases at J, with 12 bases between the two ends. The CDR3 has 17 residues. The CDR3 loop is CASSLVRWDSNTGELFF. Written as DNA, the CDR3 is TGTGCCAGCAGCTTAGTACGGTGGGATTCGAACACCGGGGAGCTGTTTTTT.

The V and J genes are TRBV7-9 and TRBJ2-3; TRBD1 aligns across 7 bases. The CDR3 covers 15 residues. V lost 5 bases, J lost 2 bases, and 7 bases stayed unmatched. The germline gives CDR1 SEHNR, CDR2 FQNEAQ (reference sequence). This CDR3 reads CASSHGQVDTDTQYF. In DNA form, the CDR3 reads TGTGCCAGCAGCCACGGACAGGTGGACACAGATACGCAGTATTTT.

This chain connects TRBV9 to TRBJ1-6; a weak D match, TRBD1 (5 bases). This CDR3 is 14 amino acids long. The germline V gene has CDR1 SGDLS and CDR2 YYNGEE. The V gene lost 2 bases and the J gene lost 7 bases, with 10 bases spanning the gap. The CDR3 sequence: CASSVRDGNSPLHF. CDR3 sequence (DNA): TGTGCCAGCAGCGTCCGGGACGGAAATTCACCCCTCCACTTT.

In its sample, this clonotype was seen a few times. The chain joins TRBV11-3 to TRBJ2-1; 9 positions agree with TRBD2. Germline V lookup: CDR1 SGHNT, CDR2 YENEEA. V lost 8 bases to trimming and J lost 6 bases; unmatched junction nucleotides: 8. This CDR3 has 14 amino acids. DNA of the CDR3: TGTGCCAGCTCTTCGGGCGGGGGGGCCAATGAGCAGTTCTTC. Translation gives CASSSGGGANEQFF. The whole variable domain, filled in from reference TRBV11-3 and TRBJ2-1, reads EAGVVQSPRYKIIEKKQPVAFWCNPISGHNTLYWYLQNLGQGPELLIRYENEEAVDDSQLPKDRFSAERLKGVDSTLKIQPAELGDSAVYLCASSSGGGANEQFFGPGTRLTVL.

This clonotype was seen a few times. The chain uses TRBV7-8 and TRBJ2-3; D not resolved. V was clipped by 2 bases and J by 0 bases, with 6 bases between them. CDR1 is SGHVS and CDR2 is FQNEAQ in the germline V gene. The CDR3 extends over 14 amino acids. CDR3 nucleotides: TGTGCCAGCAGCTTACAGGCTAGCACAGATACGCAGTATTTT. Protein product: CASSLQASTDTQYF.

V usage is TRBV20-1 and J usage is TRBJ2-3; possible D gene TRBD1, 5 bases. V lost 1 base to trimming and J lost 6 bases, with 8 bases between them. The CDR3 loop spans 12 amino acids. The germline V gene encodes CDR1 DFQATT and CDR2 SNEGSKA (reference sequence). In nucleotides, the CDR3 is TGCAGTGCTAGAGTCAGGGTGGATACGCAGTATTTT. Its protein product is CSARVRVDTQYF.

This clonotype was seen a few times. This chain links TRBV12-3 or TRBV12-4 with TRBJ2-2; D gene unclear. V shed 5 bases and J shed 8 bases, with 24 bases lying between them. The CDR3 loop spans 17 amino acids. The CDR3 DNA is TGTGCCAGCAGTAGTGGCCTTTACCGTCTATCCAGTGGGGAGCTGTTTTTT. It translates to CASSSGLYRLSSGELFF.

This clonotype was seen more than once but under ten times. This chain uses TRBV20-1 with TRBJ1-1, with TRBD1 matching over 10 bases. Trimming at V came to 2 bases and at J to 1 base, leaving 4 bases not matched to a gene. This CDR3 has 15 amino acids. Looked up from germline, CDR1 is DFQATT and CDR2 is SNEGSKA (reference sequence). CDR3: CSARHRDRGNTEAFF. CDR3 nucleotides: TGCAGTGCTAGACACCGGGACAGGGGGAACACTGAAGCTTTCTTT.

The V gene is TRBV13, the J gene TRBJ2-2; 9 positions agree with TRBD2. Germline V CDR1 and CDR2: PRHDT, FYEKMQ (reference sequence). Trimming removed 3 bases from V and 1 base from J; junction bases left unmatched: 0. The CDR3 extends over 15 amino acids. This chain's CDR3 is CASSFSGGNTGELFF. The CDR3 DNA is TGTGCCAGCAGCTTTAGCGGGGGGAACACCGGGGAGCTGTTTTTT.

V usage is TRBV20-1 and J usage is TRBJ1-1; D possibly corresponds to TRBD1 (6 bases). CDR3 length: 14 amino acids. The germline V gene has CDR1 DFQATT and CDR2 SNEGSKA (reference sequence). Trimming cost V 3 bases and J 3 bases, with 14 bases left between them. The DNA of the CDR3 is TGCAGTGCTAGGGCTGAGAGGGGGGACACTGAAGCTTTCTTT. It yields the protein CSARAERGDTEAFF.

This clonotype was seen only a few times. This sequence joins TRBV18 and TRBJ2-5; D is unresolved. Germline CDR1 is KGHSH and CDR2 is LQKENI. V lost 4 bases, J lost 3 bases, and 9 bases lay in between. This CDR3 spans 13 amino acids. In DNA, the CDR3 is TGTGCCAGCTCACGCGGAGTAAAAGAGACCCAGTACTTC. This codes for CASSRGVKETQYF. Full variable domain (rest looked up from reference TRBV18 and TRBJ2-5): NAGVMQNPRHLVRRRGQEARLRCSPMKGHSHVYWYRQLPEEGLKFMVYLQKENIIDESGMPKERFSAEFPKEGPSILRIQQVVRGDSAAYFCASSRGVKETQYFGPGTRLLVL.